This T cell receptor beta chain was found in a study of control samples from healthy donors and cancer patients. Germline loops: CDR1 MDHEN, CDR2 SYDVKM. V was cut by 6 bases and J by 4 bases, with 16 bases left in between. The CDR3 is 15 amino acids. The method was immunoSEQ multiplex PCR; TCRdb's version includes in-frame clones alone and lacks a portion of them. The sample shows around 100,000 clones, 70% to 90% of them seen only once. The V gene is TRBV28, the J gene TRBJ1-3; D not resolved. The TCR was taken from a man aged 30 to 45 in good health. Sequencing used blood. The CDR3 is CASSLPFQSGNTIYF. CDR3 nucleotides: TGTGCCAGCAGCCTTCCCTTTCAGTCAGGAAACACCATATATTTT.